This T cell receptor (beta chain) is from a study of T-cell reconstitution after alpha-beta-depleted transplantation in children. Study results and caveats: Newly produced T cells mostly accounted for T-cell counts and diversity one year post-transplant. Diversity of TCRbeta at day 60 was high in some patients, arising from surviving recipient T cells and thymic progenitors. Expanded graft clones numbering several hundred reportedly gave rise to alpha-beta T cells about two months after transplant.

This CDR3 comprises 15 residues. Germline V gives CDR1 MNHNS, CDR2 SASEGT. Germline trimming cut 5 bases from V and 5 bases from J; bases unmatched to any gene: 9. Unique molecular identifiers were incorporated when the TCRbeta library was constructed. One entry per CDR3 protein results from TCRdb running MiXCR on the PCR reads. This table holds 130,000 to 150,000 distinct CDR3 sequences, 7.5% to 9% found once. In the case of this clonotype: Its antigen is unidentified.

The TCR was taken from a female patient aged 2-9 years who had a stem cell transplant for congenital amegakaryocytic thrombocytopenia, so the T cells may come from the graft donor. Sequencing was performed on PBMCs, mostly from graft donor cells, taken 180 days after TCRalphabeta/CD19-depleted stem cell transplant. The V gene is TRBV6-1, the J gene TRBJ2-5; 9 bases align to TRBD1. The CDR3 nucleotides read TGTGCCAGCAGTAAGGGGACAGGGCTTTACGAGACCCAGTACTTC. Amino acids: CASSKGTGLYETQYF.